The rows below give T cell receptor beta chains drawn from one sample of a study of shared clonotypes between healthy human individuals. Assay: immunoSEQ multiplex PCR; the TCRdb copy retains only in-frame clones and omits some. The repertoire holds over a million clones, with more than 95% as singletons. Input material: naive CD4+ T cells sorted from blood. The receptor set was obtained from a man aged 25 to 40 in good health. CDR3s include the opening cysteine and the closing phenylalanine or tryptophan. The D gene is left open where the match is weak. Where a row states a size, it is once, few, many or the class of an expanded clone; other rows omit it.

v_call	d_call	clone_size	j_call	cdr3_aa	cdr3_nt
TRBV18	TRBD1	-	TRBJ2-7	CASSPNLQGFLHEQYF	TGTGCCAGCTCACCAAATTTACAGGGGTTTCTCCACGAGCAGTACTTC
TRBV19	-	-	TRBJ2-5	CASSIDWSMETQYF	TGTGCCAGTAGTATAGATTGGTCAATGGAGACCCAGTACTTC
TRBV27	-	-	TRBJ2-1	CASSFSGPDNEQFF	TGTGCCAGCAGTTTTAGTGGTCCTGACAATGAGCAGTTCTTC
TRBV18	TRBD1	-	TRBJ2-7	CASSPVGQGAYEQYF	TGTGCCAGCTCACCTGTCGGACAGGGGGCATACGAGCAGTACTTC
TRBV28	-	-	TRBJ2-1	CASRTETGSYNEQFF	TGTGCCAGCAGGACTGAGACCGGGTCCTACAATGAGCAGTTCTTC
TRBV5-4	-	once	TRBJ2-7	CASTEKGTTYEQYF	TGTGCCAGCACCGAGAAGGGGACCACCTACGAGCAGTACTTC
TRBV28	-	-	TRBJ2-7	CASSRLNPYEQYF	TGTGCCAGCAGTCGACTCAATCCCTACGAGCAGTACTTC
TRBV9	TRBD2	-	TRBJ2-1	CASSPREGLYNEQFF	TGTGCCAGCAGCCCCCGGGAGGGCCTTTACAATGAGCAGTTCTTC
TRBV5-4	-	-	TRBJ2-1	CASSRSGSYNEQFF	TGTGCCAGCAGCCGTAGCGGAAGCTACAATGAGCAGTTCTTC
TRBV4-3	TRBD2	-	TRBJ2-3	CASSHQGLADSTDTQYF	TGCGCCAGCAGCCACCAGGGACTAGCGGACAGCACAGATACGCAGTATTTT
TRBV19	TRBD1	-	TRBJ1-4	CASSGTGGHKGEKLFF	TGTGCCAGTTCCGGGACAGGGGGACATAAGGGTGAAAAACTGTTTTTT
TRBV7-9	TRBD1	once	TRBJ2-1	CASSARQGFYNEQFF	TGTGCCAGCAGCGCAAGACAGGGGTTCTACAATGAGCAGTTCTTC
TRBV5-4	-	-	TRBJ2-1	CASSRDSGSYNEQFF	TGTGCCAGCAGTCGCGATAGCGGCTCCTACAATGAGCAGTTCTTC
TRBV28	TRBD2	once	TRBJ2-1	CASQSGSSYNEQFF	TGTGCCAGCCAGAGCGGGAGCTCCTACAATGAGCAGTTCTTC
TRBV30	TRBD1	-	TRBJ1-2	CAWSDAGTGVYGYTF	TGTGCCTGGAGTGACGCCGGGACAGGGGTCTATGGCTACACCTTC
TRBV18	TRBD2	-	TRBJ2-7	CASSPREAGIYEQYF	TGTGCCAGCTCACCGCGGGAGGCAGGCATCTACGAGCAGTACTTC
TRBV28	-	-	TRBJ1-2	CASSKVPAPDTNYGYTF	TGTGCCAGCAGTAAGGTTCCCGCACCGGACACTAACTATGGCTACACCTTC
TRBV9	-	-	TRBJ2-1	CASKRAQGNNEQFF	TGTGCCAGCAAAAGGGCCCAGGGGAACAATGAGCAGTTCTTC
TRBV18	-	-	TRBJ1-5	CASSPPPGRGQPQHF	TGTGCCAGCTCACCACCGCCAGGGAGGGGACAGCCCCAGCATTTT
TRBV7-9	-	-	TRBJ2-2	CASSLLQFGNTGELFF	TGTGCCAGCAGCTTATTACAGTTTGGGAACACCGGGGAGCTGTTTTTT
TRBV7-9	TRBD2	-	TRBJ2-3	CAAAAGVKDTQYF	TGTGCCGCGGCGGCGGGGGTGAAAGATACGCAGTATTTT
TRBV5-6	TRBD2	once	TRBJ2-7	CASKNRVLAVRRAGQYF	TGTGCCAGCAAAAACCGAGTACTAGCGGTGCGACGAGCAGGGCAGTACTTC
TRBV11-3	-	-	TRBJ2-1	CASSRDTYSYNEQFF	TGTGCCAGCAGTCGGGACACCTACTCCTACAATGAGCAGTTCTTC
TRBV28	TRBD2	-	TRBJ2-7	CASSMTSGISYEQYF	TGTGCCAGCAGTATGACTAGCGGGATATCTTACGAGCAGTACTTC
TRBV28	TRBD1	-	TRBJ2-5	CASRYPGTGTTTDF	TGTGCCAGCAGATACCCCGGGACAGGAACCACGACGGACTTC
TRBV11-3	-	-	TRBJ2-7	CASSLRVQHEQYF	TGTGCCAGCAGCTTAAGAGTACAACACGAGCAGTACTTC
TRBV5-8	TRBD1	-	TRBJ2-7	CAAAPRDRGPHEQYF	TGTGCCGCAGCTCCTCGGGACAGGGGGCCCCACGAGCAGTACTTC
TRBV6-1	TRBD1	-	TRBJ1-4	CASSNRDRVASELFF	TGTGCCAGCAGTAACCGGGACAGGGTCGCATCGGAACTGTTTTTT
TRBV10-3	TRBD2	-	TRBJ2-3	CAISEPTSGHTDTQYF	TGTGCCATCAGTGAGCCGACTAGCGGACACACAGATACGCAGTATTTT
TRBV21-1	-	-	TRBJ2-7	CASSPSQGPGDYEQYF	TGTGCCAGCAGTCCAAGCCAGGGCCCTGGGGACTACGAGCAGTACTTC
TRBV5-6	TRBD1	-	TRBJ1-2	CASTLQGGTVQRYTF	TGTGCCAGCACCCTACAGGGGGGGACAGTTCAGCGCTACACCTTC
TRBV5-5	-	-	TRBJ2-7	CASSSRYRVHEQYF	TGTGCCAGCAGCTCGAGATACAGGGTCCACGAGCAGTACTTC
TRBV5-6	-	-	TRBJ1-4	CASSFFRGAATNEKLFF	TGTGCCAGCAGCTTTTTTAGGGGGGCTGCAACTAATGAAAAACTGTTTTTT
TRBV2	TRBD1	-	TRBJ2-7	CATNSDRGRGEQYF	TGTGCCACCAACTCGGACAGGGGGCGCGGCGAGCAGTACTTC
TRBV5-4	-	-	TRBJ1-2	CASSSGPENYGYTF	TGTGCCAGCAGCTCCGGTCCGGAGAACTATGGCTACACCTTC
TRBV6-5	TRBD1	once	TRBJ2-7	CASWGQGFEQYF	TGTGCCAGCTGGGGACAGGGTTTCGAGCAGTACTTC
TRBV18	TRBD2	-	TRBJ2-3	CASSPGLARTDTQYF	TGTGCCAGCTCACCGGGACTAGCGAGGACAGATACGCAGTATTTT
TRBV4-1	-	-	TRBJ2-1	CASSQDRRGYYNEQFF	TGCGCCAGCAGCCAAGATCGGAGAGGATATTACAATGAGCAGTTCTTC
TRBV28	-	-	TRBJ1-5	CASRWGARVGQPQHF	TGTGCCAGTAGGTGGGGGGCGAGGGTTGGACAGCCCCAGCATTTT
TRBV7-8	-	-	TRBJ2-7	CASSLNRDFSYEQYF	TGTGCCAGCAGCTTAAACCGGGACTTCTCCTACGAGCAGTACTTC
TRBV10-3	TRBD2	-	TRBJ2-1	CAISVLPGLAGSNEQFF	TGTGCCATCAGCGTCCTGCCCGGACTAGCGGGGAGCAATGAGCAGTTCTTC
TRBV28	-	-	TRBJ1-5	CASRPPPGNQPQHF	TGTGCCAGCAGACCCCCTCCAGGCAATCAGCCCCAGCATTTT
TRBV6-1	TRBD1	-	TRBJ1-5	CASSRTGTSNQPQHF	TGTGCCAGCAGCCGGACAGGGACTAGCAATCAGCCCCAGCATTTT
TRBV18	TRBD2	once	TRBJ2-5	CASSPHASGQETQYF	TGTGCCAGCTCACCCCACGCTAGCGGCCAAGAGACCCAGTACTTC
TRBV6-6	TRBD2	-	TRBJ2-1	CASSYSSLAGDEQFF	TGTGCCAGCAGTTACTCGAGTCTAGCGGGAGATGAGCAGTTCTTC
TRBV18	-	-	TRBJ1-2	CASSPVTEVNYGYTF	TGTGCCAGCTCACCAGTGACAGAGGTTAACTATGGCTACACCTTC
TRBV30	-	-	TRBJ1-4	CAWSDETGTNEKLFF	TGTGCCTGGAGCGACGAGACAGGAACTAATGAAAAACTGTTTTTT
TRBV11-2	-	-	TRBJ2-5	CASRGRIQETQYF	TGTGCCAGCCGAGGACGGATCCAAGAGACCCAGTACTTC
TRBV2	TRBD2	-	TRBJ2-7	CASSEAISGRGYEQYF	TGTGCCAGCAGTGAAGCCATCTCCGGGAGGGGGTACGAGCAGTACTTC
TRBV10-2	-	-	TRBJ1-1	CASSENRDQTEAFF	TGCGCCAGCAGTGAGAACAGGGATCAGACTGAAGCTTTCTTT
TRBV5-1	TRBD1	-	TRBJ1-1	CASSLASGRGATEAFF	TGCGCCAGCAGCTTGGCTTCGGGCAGGGGGGCCACTGAAGCTTTCTTT
TRBV5-1	-	-	TRBJ1-5	CASSLEPEHYQPQHF	TGCGCCAGCAGCTTGGAACCTGAACATTATCAGCCCCAGCATTTT